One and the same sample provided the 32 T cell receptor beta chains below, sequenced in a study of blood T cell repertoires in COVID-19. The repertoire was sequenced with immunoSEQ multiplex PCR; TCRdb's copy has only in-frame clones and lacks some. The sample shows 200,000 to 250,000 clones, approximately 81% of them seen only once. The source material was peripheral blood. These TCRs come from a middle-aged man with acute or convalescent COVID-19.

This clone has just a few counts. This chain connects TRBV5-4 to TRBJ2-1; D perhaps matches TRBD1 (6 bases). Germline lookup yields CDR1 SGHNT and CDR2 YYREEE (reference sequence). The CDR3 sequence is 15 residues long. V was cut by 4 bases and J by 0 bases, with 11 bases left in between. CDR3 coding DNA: TGTGCCAGCAGCCCGGGACAAGACTCCTACAATGAGCAGTTCTTC. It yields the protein CASSPGQDSYNEQFF.

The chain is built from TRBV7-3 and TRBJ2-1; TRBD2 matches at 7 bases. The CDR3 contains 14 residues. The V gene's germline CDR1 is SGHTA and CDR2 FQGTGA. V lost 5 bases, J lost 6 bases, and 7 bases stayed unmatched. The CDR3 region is CASSLGGGINEQFF. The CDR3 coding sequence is TGTGCCAGCAGCCTGGGCGGGGGAATCAATGAGCAGTTCTTC.

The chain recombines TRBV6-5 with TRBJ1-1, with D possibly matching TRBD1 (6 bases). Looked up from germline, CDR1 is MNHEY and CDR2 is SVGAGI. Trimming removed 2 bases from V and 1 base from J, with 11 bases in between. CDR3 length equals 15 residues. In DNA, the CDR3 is TGTGCCAGCAGTTACACCCCGGGACAGAACACTGAAGCTTTCTTT. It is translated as CASSYTPGQNTEAFF.

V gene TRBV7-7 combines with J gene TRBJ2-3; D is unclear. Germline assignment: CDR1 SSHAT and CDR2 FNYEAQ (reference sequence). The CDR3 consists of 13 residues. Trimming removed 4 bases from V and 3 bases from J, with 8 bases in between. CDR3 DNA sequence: TGTGCCAGCAGCTCAGGCCGGACAGATACGCAGTATTTT. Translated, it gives CASSSGRTDTQYF.

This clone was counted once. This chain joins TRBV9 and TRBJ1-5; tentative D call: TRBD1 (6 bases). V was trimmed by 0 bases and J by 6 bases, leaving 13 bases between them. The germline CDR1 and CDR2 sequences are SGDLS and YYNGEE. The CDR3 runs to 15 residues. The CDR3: CASSVGLGGPQPQHF. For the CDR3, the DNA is TGTGCCAGCAGCGTAGGATTAGGGGGTCCTCAGCCCCAGCATTTT. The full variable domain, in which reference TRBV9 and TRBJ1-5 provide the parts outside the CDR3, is DSGVTQTPKHLITATGQRVTLRCSPRSGDLSVYWYQQSLDQGLQFLIQYYNGEERAKGNILERFSAQQFPDLHSELNLSSLELGDSALYFCASSVGLGGPQPQHFGDGTRLSIL.

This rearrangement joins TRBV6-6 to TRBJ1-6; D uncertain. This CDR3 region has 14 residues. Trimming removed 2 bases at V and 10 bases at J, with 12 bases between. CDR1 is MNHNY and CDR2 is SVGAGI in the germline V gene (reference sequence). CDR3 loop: CASSYDGGWSPLHF. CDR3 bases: TGTGCCAGCAGTTACGACGGAGGTTGGTCACCCCTCCACTTT.

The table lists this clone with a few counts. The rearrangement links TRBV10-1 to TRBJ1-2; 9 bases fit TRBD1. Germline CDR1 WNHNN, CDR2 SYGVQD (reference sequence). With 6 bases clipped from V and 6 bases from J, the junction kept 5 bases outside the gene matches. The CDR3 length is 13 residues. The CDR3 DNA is TGCGCCAGCAGGGAGGACAGGGGACATGGCTACACCTTC. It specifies CASREDRGHGYTF.

The CDR3: CASGVGNFSGNTIYF. The CDR3 DNA sequence: TGTGCCAGCGGGGTCGGGAACTTCTCTGGAAACACCATATATTTT. The chain couples TRBV21-1 to TRBJ1-3. TRBV21-1 constitutes a pseudogene. CDR3 length: 15 residues.

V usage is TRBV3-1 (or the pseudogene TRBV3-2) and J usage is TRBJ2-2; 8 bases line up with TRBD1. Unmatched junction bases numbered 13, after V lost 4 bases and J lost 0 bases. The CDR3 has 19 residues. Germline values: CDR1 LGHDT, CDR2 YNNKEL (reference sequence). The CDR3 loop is CASSPVWTGLATNTGELFF. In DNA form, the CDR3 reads TGTGCCAGCAGCCCTGTTTGGACAGGGTTAGCCACGAACACCGGGGAGCTGTTTTTT.

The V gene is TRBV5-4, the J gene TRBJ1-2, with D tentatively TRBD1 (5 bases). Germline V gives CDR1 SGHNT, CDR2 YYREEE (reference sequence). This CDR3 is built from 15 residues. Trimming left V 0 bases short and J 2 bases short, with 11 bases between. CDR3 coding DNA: TGTGCCAGCAGCTTGGGACAGTACCCCAACTATGGCTACACCTTC. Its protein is CASSLGQYPNYGYTF.

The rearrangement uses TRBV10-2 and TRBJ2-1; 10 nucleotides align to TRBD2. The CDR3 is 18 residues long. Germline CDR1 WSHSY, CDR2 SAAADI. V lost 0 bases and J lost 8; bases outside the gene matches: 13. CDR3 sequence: CASSESLGSGGSLYEQFF. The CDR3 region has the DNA TGCGCCAGCAGTGAGTCGTTGGGTAGCGGGGGGAGTCTGTATGAGCAGTTCTTC.

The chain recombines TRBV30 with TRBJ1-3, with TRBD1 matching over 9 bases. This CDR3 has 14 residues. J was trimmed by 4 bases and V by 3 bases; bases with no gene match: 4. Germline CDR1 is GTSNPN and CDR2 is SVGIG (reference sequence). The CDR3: CAWSSGQGGNTIYF. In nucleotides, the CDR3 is TGTGCCTGGAGCTCCGGACAGGGGGGAAACACCATATATTTT.

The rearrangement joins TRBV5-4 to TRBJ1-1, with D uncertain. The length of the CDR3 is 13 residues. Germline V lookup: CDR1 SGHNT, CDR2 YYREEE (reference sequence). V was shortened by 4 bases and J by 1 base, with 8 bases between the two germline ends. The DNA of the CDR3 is TGTGCCAGCAGCCGACACGAGAACACTGAAGCTTTCTTT. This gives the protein CASSRHENTEAFF.

CDR3 nucleotides: TGTGCCAGCAGTGAATGGCAGACCTACGAGCAGTACTTC. This encodes CASSEWQTYEQYF. The chain combines TRBV2 with TRBJ2-7; D is ambiguous. Germline lookup yields CDR1 SNHLY and CDR2 FYNNEI. This CDR3 comprises 13 residues. V was shortened by 2 bases and J by 2 bases, with 7 bases between the two germline ends. Full variable domain (outside the CDR3, taken from reference TRBV2 and TRBJ2-7): EPEVTQTPSHQVTQMGQEVILRCVPISNHLYFYWYRQILGQKVEFLVSFYNNEISEKSEIFDDQFSVERPDGSNFTLKIRSTKLEDSAMYFCASSEWQTYEQYFGPGTRLTVT.

CDR3 sequence: CASPRDKYNSPLHF. Written as DNA, the CDR3 is TGTGCCAGCCCCCGGGACAAATATAATTCACCCCTCCACTTT. J is TRBJ1-6 and V is TRBV6-4; possibly TRBD1 for D (6 bases). This CDR3 region has 14 residues. Germline V gene data show CDR1 as MRHNA and CDR2 as SNTAGT. Trimming shortened V by 8 bases and J by 4 bases, and 12 bases separated the two germline ends.

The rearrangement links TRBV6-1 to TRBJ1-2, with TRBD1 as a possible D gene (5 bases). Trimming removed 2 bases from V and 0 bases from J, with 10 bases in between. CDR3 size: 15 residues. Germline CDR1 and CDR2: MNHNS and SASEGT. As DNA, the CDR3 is TGTGCCAGCAGTGAATTTACAGGCCCTAACTATGGCTACACCTTC. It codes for CASSEFTGPNYGYTF.

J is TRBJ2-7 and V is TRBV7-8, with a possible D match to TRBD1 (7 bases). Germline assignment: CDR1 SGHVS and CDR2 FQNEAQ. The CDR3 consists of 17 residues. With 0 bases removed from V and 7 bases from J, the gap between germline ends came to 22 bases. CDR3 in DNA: TGTGCCAGCAGCTTAGCGTTATCGAGGGGGCCTGCGGGGGAGCAGTACTTC. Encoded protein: CASSLALSRGPAGEQYF.

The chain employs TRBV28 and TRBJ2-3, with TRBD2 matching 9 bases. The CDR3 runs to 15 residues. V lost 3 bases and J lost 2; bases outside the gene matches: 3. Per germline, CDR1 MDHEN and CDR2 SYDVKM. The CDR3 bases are TGTGCCAGCAGTTTTAGCGGGGGAATCACAGATACGCAGTATTTT. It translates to CASSFSGGITDTQYF.

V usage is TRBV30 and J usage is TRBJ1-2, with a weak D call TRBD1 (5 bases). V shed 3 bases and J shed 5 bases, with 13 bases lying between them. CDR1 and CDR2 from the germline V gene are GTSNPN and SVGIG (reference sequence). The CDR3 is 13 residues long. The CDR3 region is CAWSKGQGYGYTF. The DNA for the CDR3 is TGTGCCTGGAGCAAAGGGCAGGGATATGGCTACACCTTC. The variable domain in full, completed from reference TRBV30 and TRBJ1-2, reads SQTIHQWPATLVQPVGSPLSLECTVEGTSNPNLYWYRQAAGRGLQLLFYSVGIGQISSEVPQNLSASRPQDRQFILSSKKLLLSDSGFYLCAWSKGQGYGYTFGSGTRLTVV.

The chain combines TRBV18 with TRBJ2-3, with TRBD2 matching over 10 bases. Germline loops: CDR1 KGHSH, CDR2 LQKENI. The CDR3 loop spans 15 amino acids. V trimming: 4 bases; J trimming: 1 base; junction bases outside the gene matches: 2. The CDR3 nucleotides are TGTGCCAGCTCACGCCTAGCGGGGGGCACAGATACGCAGTATTTT. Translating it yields CASSRLAGGTDTQYF.

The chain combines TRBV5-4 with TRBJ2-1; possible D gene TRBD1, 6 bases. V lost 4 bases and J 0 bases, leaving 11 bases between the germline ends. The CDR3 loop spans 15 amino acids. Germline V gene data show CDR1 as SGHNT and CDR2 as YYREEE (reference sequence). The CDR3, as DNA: TGTGCCAGCAGCCACAGGGTGAGCTCCTACAATGAGCAGTTCTTC. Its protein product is CASSHRVSSYNEQFF.

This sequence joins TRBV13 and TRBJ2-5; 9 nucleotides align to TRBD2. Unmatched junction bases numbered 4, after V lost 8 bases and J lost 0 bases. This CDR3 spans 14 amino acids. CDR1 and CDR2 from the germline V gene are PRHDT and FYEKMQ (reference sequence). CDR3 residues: CASLRLADQETQYF. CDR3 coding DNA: TGTGCCAGCCTCCGACTAGCGGACCAAGAGACCCAGTACTTC. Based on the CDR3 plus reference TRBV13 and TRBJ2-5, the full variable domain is AAGVIQSPRHLIKEKRETATLKCYPIPRHDTVYWYQQGPGQDPQFLISFYEKMQSDKGSIPDRFSAQQFSDYHSELNMSSLELGDSALYFCASLRLADQETQYFGPGTRLLVL.

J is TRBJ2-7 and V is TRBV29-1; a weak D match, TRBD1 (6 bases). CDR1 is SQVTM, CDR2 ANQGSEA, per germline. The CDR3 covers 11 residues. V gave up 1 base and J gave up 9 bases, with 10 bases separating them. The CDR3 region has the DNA TGCAGCGTTGAAGCCTTCAGGGGGCAGTACTTC. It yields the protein CSVEAFRGQYF.

The DNA for the CDR3 is TGCAGCGTTGTAGGGGCCGATGAAAAACTGTTTTTT. It translates to CSVVGADEKLFF. The V call is TRBV29-1, the J call TRBJ1-4; the D gene is possibly TRBD1 (5 bases). V shed 4 bases and J shed 6 bases, with 9 bases lying between them. CDR3 length: 12 residues. CDR1 SQVTM and CDR2 ANQGSEA come from the germline V gene.

This CDR3 reads CASSVRQGAYEKLFF. The CDR3 DNA reads TGTGCCAGCAGCGTAAGACAGGGGGCCTATGAAAAACTGTTTTTT. The chain carries TRBV5-6 and TRBJ1-4; 10 positions match TRBD1. Looked up from germline, CDR1 is SGHDT and CDR2 is YYEEEE. The J segment lost 6 bases and the V segment lost 4 bases, leaving 6 bases of the junction unmatched. The length of the CDR3 is 15 residues. The variable domain in full, completed from reference TRBV5-6 and TRBJ1-4, reads DAGVTQSPTHLIKTRGQQVTLRCSPKSGHDTVSWYQQALGQGPQFIFQYYEEEERQRGNFPDRFSGHQFPNYSSELNVNALLLGDSALYLCASSVRQGAYEKLFFGSGTQLSVL.

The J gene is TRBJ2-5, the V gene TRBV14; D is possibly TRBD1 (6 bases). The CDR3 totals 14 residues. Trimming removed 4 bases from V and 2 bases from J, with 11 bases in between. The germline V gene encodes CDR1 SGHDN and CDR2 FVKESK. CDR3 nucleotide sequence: TGTGCCAGCAGCCTCAGGGGACAACAAGAGACCCAGTACTTC. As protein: CASSLRGQQETQYF.

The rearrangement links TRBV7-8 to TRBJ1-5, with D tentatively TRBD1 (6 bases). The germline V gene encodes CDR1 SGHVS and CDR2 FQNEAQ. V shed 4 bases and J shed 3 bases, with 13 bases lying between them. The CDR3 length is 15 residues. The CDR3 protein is CASSSRWGLNQPQHF. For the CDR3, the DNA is TGTGCCAGCAGCTCGAGGTGGGGGCTCAATCAGCCCCAGCATTTT.

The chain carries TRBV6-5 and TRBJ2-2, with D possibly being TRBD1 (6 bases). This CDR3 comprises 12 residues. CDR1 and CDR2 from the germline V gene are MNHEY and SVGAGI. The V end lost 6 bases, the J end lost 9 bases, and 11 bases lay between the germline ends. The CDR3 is CASRATGWELFF. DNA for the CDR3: TGTGCCAGCAGAGCTACAGGGTGGGAGCTGTTTTTT.

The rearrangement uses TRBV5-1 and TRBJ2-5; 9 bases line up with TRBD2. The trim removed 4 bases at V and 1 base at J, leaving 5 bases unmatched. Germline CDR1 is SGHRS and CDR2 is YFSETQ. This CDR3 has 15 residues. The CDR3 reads CASSPQRGAQETQYF. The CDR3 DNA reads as TGCGCCAGCAGCCCCCAGCGGGGGGCCCAAGAGACCCAGTACTTC.

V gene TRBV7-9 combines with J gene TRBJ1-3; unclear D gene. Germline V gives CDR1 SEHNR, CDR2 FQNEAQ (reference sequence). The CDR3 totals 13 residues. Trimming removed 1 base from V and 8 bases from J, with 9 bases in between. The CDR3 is CASSLEREDTIYF. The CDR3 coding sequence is TGTGCCAGCAGCTTAGAAAGGGAGGACACCATATATTTT. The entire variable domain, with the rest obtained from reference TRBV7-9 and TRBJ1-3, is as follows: DTGVSQNPRHKITKRGQNVTFRCDPISEHNRLYWYRQTLGQGPEFLTYFQNEAQLEKSRLLSDRFSAERPKGSFSTLEIQRTEQGDSAMYLCASSLEREDTIYFGEGSWLTVV.

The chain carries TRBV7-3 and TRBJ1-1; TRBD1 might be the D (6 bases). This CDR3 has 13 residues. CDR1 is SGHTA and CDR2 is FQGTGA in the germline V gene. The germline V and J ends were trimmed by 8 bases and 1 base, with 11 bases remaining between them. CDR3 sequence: CASSQGQNTEAFF. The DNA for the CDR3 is TGTGCCAGCTCGCAGGGGCAGAACACTGAAGCTTTCTTT.

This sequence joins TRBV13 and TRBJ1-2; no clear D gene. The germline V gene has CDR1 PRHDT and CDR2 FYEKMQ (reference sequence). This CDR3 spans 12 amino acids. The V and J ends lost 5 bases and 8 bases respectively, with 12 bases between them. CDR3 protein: CASSLLFSGYTF. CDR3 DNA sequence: TGTGCCAGCAGCCTACTCTTCTCCGGCTACACCTTC.